This is a list of T cell receptor beta chains from one sample in a study of OX40 agonist ivuxolimab in advanced cancers. Clones were sequenced by immunoSEQ multiplex PCR, and TCRdb holds only the in-frame ones, with some missing. Among around 50,000 clones listed, roughly 91% were seen once. Here the sequenced sample was CD4+ or CD8+ T cells sorted from blood, taken in a trial of the OX40 agonist ivuxolimab. The source is an adult with an advanced solid tumor such as melanoma, head and neck, liver or kidney cancer. Each CDR3 is given with its conserved first and last residue. The D gene is left open where the match is weak. Clone size is not always given. Where it is, it says once, few, many or a class for expanded clones.

size | J | V | D | CDR3 | DNA
- | TRBJ2-3 | TRBV9 | - | CASSVGGSRTQYF | TGTGCCAGCAGCGTAGGTGGGAGTCGTACGCAGTATTTT
- | TRBJ1-4 | TRBV5-4 | - | CASSLIGATNEKLFF | TGTGCCAGCAGCTTGATTGGGGCGACTAATGAAAAACTGTTTTTT
- | TRBJ2-3 | TRBV13 | - | CASSFGAESTDTQYF | TGTGCCAGCAGCTTTGGCGCGGAAAGCACAGATACGCAGTATTTT
once | TRBJ1-1 | TRBV27 | - | CASSLRGGATEAFF | TGTGCCAGCAGTTTAAGGGGGGGTGCCACTGAAGCTTTCTTT
- | TRBJ2-7 | TRBV28 | TRBD2 | CASQKGLAGIYEQYF | TGTGCCAGTCAAAAGGGACTAGCGGGAATCTACGAGCAGTACTTC
few | TRBJ2-7 | TRBV1 | - | CTSSQTGTSYEQYF | TGCACCAGCAGCCAAACAGGGACTTCCTACGAGCAGTACTTC
- | TRBJ2-7 | TRBV14 | - | CASSQRFAGPDEQYF | TGTGCCAGCAGCCAACGCTTCGCAGGTCCGGACGAGCAGTACTTC
- | TRBJ2-1 | TRBV27 | TRBD2 | CASRPLAGSHNEQFF | TGTGCCAGCAGACCACTAGCGGGGTCCCACAATGAGCAGTTCTTC
- | TRBJ2-4 | TRBV4-1 | TRBD2 | CASSQERTSGLAKNIQYF | TGCGCCAGCAGCCAAGAACGGACTAGCGGCCTAGCCAAAAACATTCAGTACTTC
- | TRBJ1-1 | TRBV6-5 | - | CASSYGQGPAEAFF | TGTGCCAGCAGTTACGGTCAGGGCCCCGCTGAAGCTTTCTTT
- | TRBJ2-3 | TRBV29-1 | - | CSVVTTRTSTDTQYF | TGCAGCGTTGTTACGACTCGAACTAGCACAGATACGCAGTATTTT
- | TRBJ2-7 | TRBV4-2 | TRBD2 | CASSLGLAGDEQYF | TGTGCCAGCAGCCTGGGACTAGCGGGGGACGAGCAGTACTTC
- | TRBJ1-5 | TRBV28 | - | CASSPERGQPQHF | TGTGCCAGCAGTCCCGAAAGGGGTCAGCCCCAGCATTTT
- | TRBJ2-2 | TRBV6-4 | TRBD1 | CASSADRELSDTGELFF | TGTGCCAGCAGTGCGGACAGGGAGTTAAGCGACACCGGGGAGCTGTTTTTT
- | TRBJ1-4 | TRBV27 | TRBD1 | CASSFGTGPEKLFF | TGTGCCAGCAGTTTCGGGACAGGGCCAGAAAAACTGTTTTTT
- | TRBJ1-2 | TRBV6-1 | - | CASSEIHVRQNIYGYTF | TGTGCCAGCAGTGAAATCCACGTTCGACAGAACATATATGGCTACACCTTC
- | TRBJ2-1 | TRBV7-6 | TRBD2 | CASSHLLAGEGNEQFF | TGTGCCAGCAGCCACCTACTAGCGGGAGAAGGTAATGAGCAGTTCTTC
- | TRBJ2-7 | TRBV19 | - | CASTGGAAYEQYF | TGTGCCAGTACTGGGGGGGCCGCCTACGAGCAGTACTTC
- | TRBJ1-4 | TRBV2 | - | CARRQRGGEKLFF | TGTGCCAGACGACAACGGGGCGGTGAAAAACTGTTTTTT
- | TRBJ2-7 | TRBV9 | - | CASSVEETGYEQYF | TGTGCCAGCAGCGTAGAGGAGACCGGCTACGAGCAGTACTTC
- | TRBJ2-5 | TRBV14 | - | CASSQGLQETQYF | TGTGCCAGCAGCCAAGGACTCCAAGAGACCCAGTACTTC
- | TRBJ2-2 | TRBV10-2 | - | CASSQGNTGELFF | TGCGCCAGCAGTCAGGGAAACACCGGGGAGCTGTTTTTT
- | TRBJ2-3 | TRBV11-2 | - | CASSPRPGGTDTQYF | TGTGCCAGCAGCCCTCGGCCAGGGGGCACAGATACGCAGTATTTT
once | TRBJ2-3 | TRBV5-4 | TRBD2 | CASSPVAGGIPDTQYF | TGTGCCAGCAGCCCCGTTGCGGGGGGGATCCCAGATACGCAGTATTTT
- | TRBJ2-7 | TRBV9 | - | CASSVGAGEQYF | TGTGCCAGCAGCGTAGGGGCAGGCGAGCAGTACTTC
once | TRBJ1-4 | TRBV7-6 | TRBD1 | CASSLGGQVEKLFF | TGTGCCAGCAGCTTAGGGGGACAGGTCGAAAAACTGTTTTTT
- | TRBJ2-1 | TRBV19 | - | CASSNGGSYNEQFF | TGTGCCAGTAGTAACGGGGGATCCTACAATGAGCAGTTCTTC
- | TRBJ1-2 | TRBV29-1 | - | CSMRTTTYGYTF | TGCAGCATGAGAACAACAACTTATGGCTACACCTTC
- | TRBJ2-2 | TRBV5-5 | TRBD2 | CASSSLAGSRELFF | TGTGCCAGCAGTAGTCTAGCGGGGAGCCGGGAGCTGTTTTTT
- | TRBJ2-2 | TRBV5-8 | - | CASSWQIENTGELFF | TGTGCCAGCAGCTGGCAAATCGAGAACACCGGGGAGCTGTTTTTT
- | TRBJ2-4 | TRBV6-4 | TRBD1 | CASRRDRGQKTKNIQYF | TGTGCCAGCAGAAGGGACAGGGGGCAAAAGACCAAAAACATTCAGTACTTC
- | TRBJ2-7 | TRBV5-4 | - | CASSFSASSYEQYF | TGTGCCAGCAGCTTCAGTGCAAGCTCCTACGAGCAGTACTTC
- | TRBJ2-7 | TRBV5-6 | - | CASRMSAASYEQYF | TGTGCCAGCAGGATGAGCGCTGCCTCCTACGAGCAGTACTTC
- | TRBJ2-5 | TRBV29-1 | TRBD2 | CSVGGLAGVGETQYF | TGCAGCGTGGGGGGACTAGCGGGAGTCGGGGAGACCCAGTACTTC
- | TRBJ2-2 | TRBV9 | - | CASSVGGGNTGELFF | TGTGCCAGCAGCGTAGGTGGGGGGAACACCGGGGAGCTGTTTTTT
- | TRBJ2-7 | TRBV27 | TRBD2 | CASSPTIAGRNEQYF | TGTGCCAGCAGCCCGACCATAGCGGGGCGGAACGAGCAGTACTTC
- | TRBJ1-6 | TRBV2 | - | CARNRDTVNSPLHF | TGTGCCAGGAACCGGGACACGGTTAATTCACCCCTCCACTTT
- | TRBJ2-1 | TRBV15 | - | CATSGYGGPTYNEQFF | TGTGCCACCAGCGGTTACGGGGGGCCAACCTACAATGAGCAGTTCTTC
- | TRBJ2-7 | TRBV7-9 | - | CASSLDVDEQYF | TGTGCCAGCAGCTTAGACGTCGACGAGCAGTACTTC
- | TRBJ1-1 | TRBV11-2 | - | CASSLGRATEAFF | TGTGCCAGCAGCTTAGGTCGGGCCACTGAAGCTTTCTTT
- | TRBJ2-6 | TRBV2 | TRBD1 | CASSGLLTGTSSGANVLTF | TGTGCCAGCAGTGGACTATTGACAGGGACCTCCTCTGGGGCCAACGTCCTGACTTTC
- | TRBJ2-7 | TRBV28 | TRBD2 | CASSHPSGSYEQYF | TGTGCCAGCAGTCATCCTAGCGGGAGCTACGAGCAGTACTTC
- | TRBJ2-7 | TRBV6-5 | TRBD1 | CASSLGQGDEQYF | TGTGCCAGCAGTTTGGGACAGGGCGACGAGCAGTACTTC
few | TRBJ2-7 | TRBV19 | - | CASSPGGEQYF | TGTGCCAGTAGCCCAGGCGGCGAGCAGTACTTC
- | TRBJ1-1 | TRBV27 | TRBD1 | CASSSGQGGRNTEAFF | TGTGCCAGCAGTTCGGGACAGGGTGGGAGGAACACTGAAGCTTTCTTT
- | TRBJ2-1 | TRBV15 | - | CATSTKDSLHNEQFF | TGTGCCACCAGCACAAAGGACAGCCTACACAATGAGCAGTTCTTC
- | TRBJ1-2 | TRBV19 | - | CASNLGYGYTF | TGTGCCAGTAATCTGGGCTATGGCTACACCTTC
- | TRBJ2-2 | TRBV27 | - | CASSWAGGGTGELFF | TGTGCCAGCAGTTGGGCAGGGGGAGGGACCGGGGAGCTGTTTTTT
- | TRBJ2-3 | TRBV10-3 | TRBD2 | CAISDLAGATDTQYF | TGTGCCATCAGTGATCTAGCGGGAGCCACAGATACGCAGTATTTT
few | TRBJ1-1 | TRBV4-1 | - | CASSQGWGLDTEAFF | TGCGCCAGCAGCCAAGGCTGGGGGCTTGACACTGAAGCTTTCTTT
- | TRBJ2-1 | TRBV13 | TRBD2 | CASSPSGGGLSYNEQFF | TGTGCCAGCAGCCCTAGCGGGGGGGGACTCTCCTACAATGAGCAGTTCTTC